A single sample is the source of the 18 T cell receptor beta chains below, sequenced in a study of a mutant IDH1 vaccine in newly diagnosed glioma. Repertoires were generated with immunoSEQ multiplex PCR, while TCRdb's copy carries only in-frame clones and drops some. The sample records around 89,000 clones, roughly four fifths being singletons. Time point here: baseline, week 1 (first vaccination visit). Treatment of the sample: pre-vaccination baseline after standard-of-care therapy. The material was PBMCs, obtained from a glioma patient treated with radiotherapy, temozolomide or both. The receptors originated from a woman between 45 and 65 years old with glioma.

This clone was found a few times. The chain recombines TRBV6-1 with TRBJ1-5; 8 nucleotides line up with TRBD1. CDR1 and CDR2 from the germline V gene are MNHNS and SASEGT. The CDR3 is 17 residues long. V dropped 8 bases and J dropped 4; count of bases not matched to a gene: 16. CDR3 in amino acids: CASRATRTGISNQPQHF. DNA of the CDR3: TGTGCCAGCCGTGCCACGCGGACAGGGATTAGTAATCAGCCCCAGCATTTT.

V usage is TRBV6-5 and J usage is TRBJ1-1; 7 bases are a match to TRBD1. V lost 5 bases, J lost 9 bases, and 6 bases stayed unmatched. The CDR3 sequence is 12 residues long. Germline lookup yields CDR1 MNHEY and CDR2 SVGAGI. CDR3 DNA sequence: TGTGCCAGCAGTACGACAGGGAGAAAAGCTTTCTTT. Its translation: CASSTTGRKAFF.

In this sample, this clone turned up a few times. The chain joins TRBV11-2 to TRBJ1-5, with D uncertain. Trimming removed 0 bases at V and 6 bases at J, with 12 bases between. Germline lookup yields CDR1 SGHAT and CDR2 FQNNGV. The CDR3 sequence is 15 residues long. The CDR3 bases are TGTGCCAGCAGCTTAGATTGGGGTGTAGGTCAGCCCCAGCATTTT. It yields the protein CASSLDWGVGQPQHF.

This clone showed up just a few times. CDR3 region: CASSAVVSGYTF. CDR3 sequence (DNA): TGTGCCAGCAGTGCGGTGGTTAGTGGCTACACCTTC. The chain has TRBV25-1 and TRBJ1-2; D not certain. This CDR3 region has 12 residues. The V and J ends lost 4 bases and 7 bases respectively, with 10 bases between them. Germline V gene lookup returns CDR1 MGHDK and CDR2 SYGVNS.

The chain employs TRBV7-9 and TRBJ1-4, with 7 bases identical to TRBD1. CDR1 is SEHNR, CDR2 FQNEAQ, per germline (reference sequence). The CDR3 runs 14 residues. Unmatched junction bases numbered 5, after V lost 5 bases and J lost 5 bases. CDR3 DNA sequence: TGTGCCAGCAGCGTTAGACAGGGCAATGAAAAACTGTTTTTT. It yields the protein CASSVRQGNEKLFF.

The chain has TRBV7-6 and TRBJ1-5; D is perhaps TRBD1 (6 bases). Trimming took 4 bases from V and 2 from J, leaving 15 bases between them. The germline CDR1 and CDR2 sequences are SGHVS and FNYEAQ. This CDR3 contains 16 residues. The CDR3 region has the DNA TGTGCCAGCAGCTACACCAGGGGTTGGGGCAATCAGCCCCAGCATTTT. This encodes CASSYTRGWGNQPQHF.

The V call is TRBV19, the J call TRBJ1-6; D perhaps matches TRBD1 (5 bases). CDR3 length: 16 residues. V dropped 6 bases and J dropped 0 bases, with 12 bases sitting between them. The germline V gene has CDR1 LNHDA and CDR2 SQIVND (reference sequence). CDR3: CASSPGLSSYNSPLHF. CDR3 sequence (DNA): TGTGCCAGTAGCCCGGGACTGAGCTCCTATAATTCACCCCTCCACTTT.

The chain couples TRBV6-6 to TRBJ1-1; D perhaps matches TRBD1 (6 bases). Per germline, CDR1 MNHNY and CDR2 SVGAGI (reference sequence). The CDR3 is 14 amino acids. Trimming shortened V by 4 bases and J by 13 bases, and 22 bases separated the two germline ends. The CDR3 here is CASSSRTVWGLDFF. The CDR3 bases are TGTGCCAGCAGTTCCAGGACAGTTTGGGGGTTGGATTTCTTT.

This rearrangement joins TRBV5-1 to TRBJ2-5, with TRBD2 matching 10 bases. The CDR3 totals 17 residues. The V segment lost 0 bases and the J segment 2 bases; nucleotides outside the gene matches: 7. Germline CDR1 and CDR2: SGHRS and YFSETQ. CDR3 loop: CASSLGASGGGQETQYF. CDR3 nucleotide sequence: TGCGCCAGCAGCTTGGGAGCGAGCGGGGGGGGACAAGAGACCCAGTACTTC.

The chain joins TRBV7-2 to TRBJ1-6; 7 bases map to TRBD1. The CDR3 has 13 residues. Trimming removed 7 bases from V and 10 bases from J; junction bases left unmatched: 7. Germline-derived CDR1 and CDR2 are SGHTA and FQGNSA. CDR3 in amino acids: CASTRGGWSPLHF. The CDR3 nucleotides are TGTGCCAGCACCAGGGGGGGGTGGTCACCCCTCCACTTT.

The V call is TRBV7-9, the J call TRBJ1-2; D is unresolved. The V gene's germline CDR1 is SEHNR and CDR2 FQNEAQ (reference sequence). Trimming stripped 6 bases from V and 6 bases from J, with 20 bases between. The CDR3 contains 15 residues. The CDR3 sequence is CASSSSINSGNGYTF. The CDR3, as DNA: TGTGCCAGCAGTTCTTCCATTAACTCAGGAAATGGCTACACCTTC.

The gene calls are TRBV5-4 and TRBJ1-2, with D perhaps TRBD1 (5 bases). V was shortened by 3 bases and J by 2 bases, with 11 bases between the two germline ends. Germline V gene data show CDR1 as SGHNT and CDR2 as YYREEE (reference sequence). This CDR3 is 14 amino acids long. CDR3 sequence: CASSSLGDNYGYTF. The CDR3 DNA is TGTGCCAGCAGCTCATTGGGGGACAACTATGGCTACACCTTC.

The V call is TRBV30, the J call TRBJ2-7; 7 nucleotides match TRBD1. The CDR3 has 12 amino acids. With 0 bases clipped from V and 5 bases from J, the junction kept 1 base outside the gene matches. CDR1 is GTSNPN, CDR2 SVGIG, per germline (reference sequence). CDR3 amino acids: CAWSVQGHEQYF. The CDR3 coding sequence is TGTGCCTGGAGTGTACAGGGGCACGAGCAGTACTTC. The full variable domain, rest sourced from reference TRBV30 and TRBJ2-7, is SQTIHQWPATLVQPVGSPLSLECTVEGTSNPNLYWYRQAAGRGLQLLFYSVGIGQISSEVPQNLSASRPQDRQFILSSKKLLLSDSGFYLCAWSVQGHEQYFGPGTRLTVT.

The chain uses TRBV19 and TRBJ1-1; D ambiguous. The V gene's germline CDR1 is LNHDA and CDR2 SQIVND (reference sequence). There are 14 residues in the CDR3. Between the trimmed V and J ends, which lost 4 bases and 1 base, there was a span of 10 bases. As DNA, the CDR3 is TGTGCCAGTAGTAGCTGGATGAAGAACACTGAAGCTTTCTTT. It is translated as CASSSWMKNTEAFF.

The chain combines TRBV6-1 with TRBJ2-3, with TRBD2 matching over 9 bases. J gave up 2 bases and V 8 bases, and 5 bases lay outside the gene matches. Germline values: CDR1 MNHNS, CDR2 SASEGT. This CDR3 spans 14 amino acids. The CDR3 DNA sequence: TGTGCCAGCCTGACTAGCGGAAACACAGATACGCAGTATTTT. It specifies CASLTSGNTDTQYF.

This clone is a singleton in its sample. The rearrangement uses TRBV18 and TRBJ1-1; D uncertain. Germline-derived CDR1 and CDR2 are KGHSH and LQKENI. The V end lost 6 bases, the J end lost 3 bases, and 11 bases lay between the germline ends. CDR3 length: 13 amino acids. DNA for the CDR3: TGTGCCAGCTCCGCCCTGCGGGACACTGAAGCTTTCTTT. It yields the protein CASSALRDTEAFF.

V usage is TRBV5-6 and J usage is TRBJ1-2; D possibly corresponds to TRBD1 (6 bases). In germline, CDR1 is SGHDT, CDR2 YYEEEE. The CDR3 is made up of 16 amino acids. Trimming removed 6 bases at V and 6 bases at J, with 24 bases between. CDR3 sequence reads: CASNPRVGGRPDGYTF. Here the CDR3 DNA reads TGTGCCAGCAACCCAAGGGTTGGGGGGCGCCCCGATGGCTACACCTTC.

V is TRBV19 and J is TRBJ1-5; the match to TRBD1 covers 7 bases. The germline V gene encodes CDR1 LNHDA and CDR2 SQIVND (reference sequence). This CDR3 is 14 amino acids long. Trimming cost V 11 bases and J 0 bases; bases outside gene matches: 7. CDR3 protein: CAGRDSYSNQPQHF. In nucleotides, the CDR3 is TGTGCCGGACGGGACAGCTATAGCAATCAGCCCCAGCATTTT.